This T cell receptor (beta chain) was identified during a study of metastatic and nonmetastatic thyroid tumors. Study-wide context: Malignant and benign thyroid patients had repertoires compared in peripheral blood and tumor or nodule tissue. General observations from the study: The study reportedly found significantly higher TCR beta diversity in malignant thyroid tumors than benign nodules, in blood and tumor.

No patient received treatment before thyroid surgery. This clone was recorded many times. Its antigen is as yet unknown. The CDR3 runs to 14 residues. Germline V lookup: CDR1 SQVTM, CDR2 ANQGSEA. V shed 3 bases and J 4 bases; nucleotides not matched to a gene: 5. Authors' analysis steps: Clinicopathological groups of papillary thyroid cancer showed CDR3 differences that were used to build a distant-metastasis classifier. With MiXCR, TCRdb reprocessed the PCR reads. The V and J calls were determined by TCRdb, not by the authors. This table holds roughly 72,000 clones, 15% to 20% found once. This TCR was sampled from a female donor with papillary thyroid cancer or a benign thyroid nodule (not recorded which). Some clones in this sample may be carry-over from other donors' samples. This chain connects TRBV29-1 to TRBJ2-5; 10 bases match TRBD1. The specimen sequenced was blood. Here the CDR3 reads CSVDLGQGIETQYF. DNA of the CDR3: TGCAGCGTTGATTTGGGACAGGGGATAGAGACCCAGTACTTC.